These T cell receptor beta chains were read from a single sample in a study of CD8+CD57+ T cells in acquired aplastic anemia. TCRdb analysed the reads with MiXCR anew, one entry per CDR3 protein. The table records 150,000 to 200,000 distinct CDR3 sequences, 55% to 70% of them present only once. Sequencing was done on a sample of sorted CD4+, CD8+, or CD8+CD57+ T cells (not recorded which) from PBMCs. Every receptor here comes from a human donor in good health. CDR3s include the opening cysteine and the closing phenylalanine or tryptophan. The order of the fields is CDR3 protein, CDR3 DNA, D gene, J gene, clone size, V gene. D genes are given only for firm matches. Some rows have no size entry. The others give once, few or many, or a class for an expanded clone.

cdr3_aa: CAPNTSRLIHYNEQFF; cdr3_nt: TGTGCCCCAAATACTTCACGGCTTATCCATTACAATGAGCAGTTCTTC; d_call: .; j_call: TRBJ2-1; clone_size: .; v_call: TRBV24-1
cdr3_aa: CATASGSYNEQFF; cdr3_nt: TGTGCCACGGCATCGGGCTCCTACAATGAGCAGTTCTTC; d_call: .; j_call: TRBJ2-1; clone_size: .; v_call: TRBV24-1
cdr3_aa: CASTRRGHQETQYF; cdr3_nt: TGTGCCAGCACTCGGAGGGGCCACCAAGAGACCCAGTACTTC; d_call: .; j_call: TRBJ2-5; clone_size: .; v_call: TRBV2
cdr3_aa: CATSDLQTNTGELFF; cdr3_nt: TGTGCCACCAGTGATTTACAGACGAACACCGGGGAGCTGTTTTTT; d_call: .; j_call: TRBJ2-2; clone_size: once; v_call: TRBV24-1
cdr3_aa: CASSLKRQGNGYTF; cdr3_nt: TGTGCCAGCAGCTTAAAAAGACAGGGAAATGGCTACACCTTC; d_call: TRBD1; j_call: TRBJ1-2; clone_size: .; v_call: TRBV7-2
cdr3_aa: CASSLRVAGGSTDTQYF; cdr3_nt: TGTGCCAGCAGCTTACGGGTAGCGGGGGGAAGCACAGATACGCAGTATTTT; d_call: TRBD2; j_call: TRBJ2-3; clone_size: .; v_call: TRBV7-8
cdr3_aa: CASSSSQGRGNQPQHF; cdr3_nt: .; d_call: .; j_call: TRBJ1-5; clone_size: .; v_call: TRBV12-3/TRBV12-4
cdr3_aa: CSARDREFEQYF; cdr3_nt: TGCAGTGCTAGAGACAGGGAGTTCGAGCAGTACTTC; d_call: .; j_call: TRBJ2-7; clone_size: .; v_call: TRBV20-1
cdr3_aa: CASSLVVYRVSNQPQHF; cdr3_nt: TGTGCCAGCAGCTTAGTTGTTTACAGGGTTAGCAATCAGCCCCAGCATTTT; d_call: .; j_call: TRBJ1-5; clone_size: many; v_call: TRBV7-9
cdr3_aa: CASSDAPTSGGTQYF; cdr3_nt: TGTGCCAGCAGTGACGCCCCCACTAGCGGGGGTACGCAGTATTTT; d_call: TRBD2; j_call: TRBJ2-3; clone_size: once; v_call: TRBV9
cdr3_aa: CASSYQVDEQFF; cdr3_nt: TGTGCCAGCAGTTACCAAGTGGATGAGCAGTTCTTC; d_call: .; j_call: TRBJ2-1; clone_size: .; v_call: TRBV2
cdr3_aa: CATSPGRGAANEKLFF; cdr3_nt: TGTGCCACCTCCCCTGGAAGAGGGGCGGCTAATGAAAAACTGTTTTTT; d_call: .; j_call: TRBJ1-4; clone_size: .; v_call: TRBV15
cdr3_aa: CASSWWDEQYF; cdr3_nt: TGTGCCAGCAGCTGGTGGGACGAGCAGTACTTC; d_call: .; j_call: TRBJ2-7; clone_size: many; v_call: TRBV5-8
cdr3_aa: CASSPRRDSSMNTEAFF; cdr3_nt: TGTGCCAGCAGCCCCCGCCGGGACAGCTCCATGAACACTGAAGCTTTCTTT; d_call: TRBD1; j_call: TRBJ1-1; clone_size: .; v_call: TRBV7-9